The rows below give T cell receptor beta chains drawn from one sample of a study of cytomegalovirus exposure and HLA in healthy donors. Sequencing used immunoSEQ multiplex PCR; TCRdb keeps in-frame clones, though not all of them. The sample consists of about 140,000 clones, under 90% of them appearing once. Sequences were obtained from PBMCs. These receptors came from a boy aged 2 to 10 in good health and CMV-seronegative. Each CDR3 is given with its conserved first and last residue. The order of the fields is D gene, clone size, V gene, J gene, CDR3 protein, CDR3 DNA. A D gene is named only where the DNA matches it firmly. Clone size appears in some rows only: once, few, many, or a class for an expanded clone.

>NA|NA|TRBV7-9|TRBJ1-2
CASSRRDFYGYTF
TGTGCCAGCAGCCGCAGGGATTTCTATGGCTACACCTTC
>TRBD1|once|TRBV5-6|TRBJ2-7
CASSPADRGRFHEQYF
TGTGCCAGCAGCCCCGCGGACAGGGGGCGATTCCACGAGCAGTACTTC
>NA|NA|TRBV6-5|TRBJ2-3
CASSYGREADTQYF
TGTGCCAGCAGTTACGGCAGGGAGGCAGATACGCAGTATTTT
>NA|NA|TRBV7-6|TRBJ1-1
CANSSNQGTEAFF
TGTGCCAACAGCTCAAATCAGGGAACTGAAGCTTTCTTT
>NA|NA|TRBV19|TRBJ1-5
CASSLSTASGPQHF
TGTGCCAGTAGTCTGTCTACAGCCTCAGGGCCCCAGCATTTT
>NA|NA|TRBV9|TRBJ2-6
CASSVRSALTDDNSGANVLTF
TGTGCCAGCAGCGTGAGGAGTGCCCTGACAGATGACAACTCTGGGGCCAACGTCCTGACTTTC
>NA|NA|TRBV5-6|TRBJ1-1
CASSQGGPANTEAFF
TGTGCCAGCAGCCAGGGAGGACCAGCGAACACTGAAGCTTTCTTT
>TRBD2|few|TRBV6-5|TRBJ2-7
CASSYGLAGVYEQYF
TGTGCCAGCAGTTACGGACTAGCGGGGGTCTACGAGCAGTACTTC
>TRBD2|NA|TRBV5-1|TRBJ2-5
CASSLGLAGGPQETQYF
TGCGCCAGCAGCTTGGGCCTAGCGGGGGGACCCCAAGAGACCCAGTACTTC
>TRBD2|NA|TRBV4-1|TRBJ2-1
CASRKLGAGGRDEQFF
TGCGCCAGCAGAAAGTTAGGAGCGGGGGGGCGGGATGAGCAGTTCTTC
>TRBD1|once|TRBV19|TRBJ1-5
CASSKDRVGQPQHF
TGTGCCAGTAGTAAAGACAGGGTCGGTCAGCCCCAGCATTTT
>NA|NA|TRBV10-3|TRBJ2-4
CAIRQGAKNIQYF
TGTGCCATCAGGCAGGGCGCCAAAAACATTCAGTACTTC
>NA|NA|TRBV28|TRBJ1-5
CASSFSQPQHF
TGTGCCAGCAGTTTCAGTCAGCCCCAGCATTTT
>NA|NA|TRBV7-6|TRBJ1-4
CASSPNREKLFF
TGTGCCAGCAGCCCAAACCGGGAAAAACTGTTTTTT
>NA|NA|TRBV7-9|TRBJ2-1
CASSLVSPGRIDEQFF
TGTGCCAGCAGCTTAGTGTCCCCAGGGAGGATAGATGAGCAGTTCTTC
>NA|NA|TRBV7-8|TRBJ2-7
CASSHDSYEQYF
TGTGCCAGCAGCCATGACAGCTACGAGCAGTACTTC
>TRBD2|NA|TRBV9|TRBJ2-3
CASSVGGGGGATDTQYF
TGTGCCAGCAGCGTAGGAGGTGGCGGGGGGGCGACAGATACGCAGTATTTT
>NA|NA|TRBV5-5|TRBJ2-7
CASSLVRGYYEQYF
TGTGCCAGCAGCTTGGTTAGAGGATACTACGAGCAGTACTTC
>TRBD2|NA|TRBV10-1|TRBJ2-3
CASSLLAGVGTDTQYF
TGCGCCAGCAGTCTACTAGCGGGAGTCGGCACAGATACGCAGTATTTT
>NA|NA|TRBV18|TRBJ1-2
CASSRGWGSYGYTF
TGTGCCAGCTCCAGAGGGTGGGGAAGCTATGGCTACACCTTC
>NA|NA|TRBV28|TRBJ1-1
CASSLYTLRQTNTEAFF
TGTGCCAGCAGTTTATACACCTTGAGGCAGACCAACACTGAAGCTTTCTTT
>NA|NA|TRBV11-2|TRBJ1-3
CASSLDGLRPTFSGNTIYF
TGTGCCAGCAGCTTAGACGGCCTCAGGCCAACCTTCTCTGGAAACACCATATATTTT
>NA|few|TRBV7-8|TRBJ2-5
CASSWPLMKQQETQYF
TGTGCCAGCAGCTGGCCCCTTATGAAACAGCAAGAGACCCAGTACTTC
>NA|NA|TRBV15|TRBJ1-1
CATSRQENTEAFF
TGTGCCACCAGCAGACAGGAGAACACTGAAGCTTTCTTT
>NA|once|TRBV7-2|TRBJ2-7
CASSLAGGTYEQYF
TGTGCCAGCAGCTTAGCAGGGGGTACCTACGAGCAGTACTTC
>NA|once|TRBV2|TRBJ2-7
CASSSGGYEQYF
TGTGCCAGCAGTAGTGGGGGGTACGAGCAGTACTTC
>NA|NA|TRBV7-2|TRBJ2-2
CASSLGNSGAGELFF
TGTGCCAGCAGCTTAGGGAACTCGGGGGCCGGGGAGCTGTTTTTT
>NA|NA|TRBV5-6|TRBJ2-7
CASSPWGRSYEQYF
TGTGCCAGCAGCCCCTGGGGGAGGTCTTACGAGCAGTACTTC
>TRBD1|NA|TRBV6-4|TRBJ2-3
CASSGTGDADTQYF
TGTGCCAGCAGTGGGACAGGGGACGCAGATACGCAGTATTTT
>NA|NA|TRBV10-1|TRBJ2-1
CASGRKLASEQFF
TGCGCCAGCGGCCGGAAACTAGCAAGTGAGCAGTTCTTC
>TRBD1|once|TRBV28|TRBJ2-3
CASSRDRIMDTQYF
TGTGCCAGCAGTCGGGACAGAATTATGGATACGCAGTATTTT
>NA|once|TRBV5-1|TRBJ1-1
CASSLRTANTEAFF
TGCGCCAGCAGCCTAAGGACAGCTAACACTGAAGCTTTCTTT
>TRBD1|NA|TRBV9|TRBJ1-4
CASSVDLGGSGEKLFF
TGTGCCAGCAGCGTAGATTTAGGGGGCAGCGGTGAAAAACTGTTTTTT
>TRBD1|once|TRBV2|TRBJ2-1
CASTRTGPLGNEQFF
TGTGCCAGCACGCGGACAGGCCCCCTGGGGAATGAGCAGTTCTTC
>TRBD1|once|TRBV28|TRBJ2-5
CASSKMGQYQETQYF
TGTGCCAGCAGCAAAATGGGACAGTACCAAGAGACCCAGTACTTC
>NA|NA|TRBV19|TRBJ2-7
CATASGNYEQYF
TGTGCCACCGCCTCCGGTAACTACGAGCAGTACTTC
>NA|few|TRBV6-5|TRBJ1-3
CASSYSKVPGNTIYF
TGTGCCAGCAGTTACTCGAAAGTCCCCGGGAACACCATATATTTT
>TRBD1|NA|TRBV10-1|TRBJ2-5
CASNRRDRGQETQYF
TGCGCCAGCAATCGCCGGGACAGGGGACAAGAGACCCAGTACTTC
>TRBD2|NA|TRBV5-6|TRBJ2-1
CASSLTSGDNEQFF
TGTGCCAGCAGCTTGACTAGCGGGGACAATGAGCAGTTCTTC
>NA|NA|TRBV5-4|TRBJ2-5
CASSLARETQYF
TGTGCCAGCAGCTTGGCCCGGGAGACCCAGTACTTC
>TRBD1|NA|TRBV18|TRBJ2-7
CASSLLPRDRGYEQYF
TGTGCCAGCTCACTACTCCCACGGGACAGGGGGTACGAGCAGTACTTC
>NA|NA|TRBV9|TRBJ2-3
CASSGTGGNTDTQYF
TGTGCCAGCAGCGGAACTGGGGGGAACACAGATACGCAGTATTTT
>TRBD1|once|TRBV2|TRBJ1-5
CASSAEGAWGQPQHF
TGTGCCAGCAGTGCGGAGGGGGCGTGGGGTCAGCCCCAGCATTTT
>NA|NA|TRBV6-6|TRBJ2-7
CASSYAEGSYEQYF
TGTGCCAGCAGTTACGCGGAGGGGTCCTACGAGCAGTACTTC
>TRBD2|NA|TRBV7-9|TRBJ2-5
CASSLGRGGAETQYF
TGTGCCAGCAGCTTAGGGCGCGGGGGGGCAGAGACCCAGTACTTC
>TRBD1|NA|TRBV11-2|TRBJ1-1
CASSLEIGRGFEAFF
TGTGCCAGCAGCTTAGAGATTGGCAGGGGGTTCGAAGCTTTCTTT
>NA|NA|TRBV7-3|TRBJ2-3
CASSLSSRKEDTQYF
TGTGCCAGCAGCTTAAGTAGCCGGAAAGAGGATACGCAGTATTTT
>NA|NA|TRBV29-1|TRBJ1-4
CSVERGDSNEKLFF
TGCAGCGTTGAAAGGGGTGACTCTAATGAAAAACTGTTTTTT
>NA|NA|TRBV30|TRBJ1-1
CAWTRGAAEAFF
TGTGCCTGGACGCGGGGGGCCGCTGAAGCTTTCTTT
>TRBD1|NA|TRBV7-9|TRBJ1-1
CSSSLTGVGFTEAFF
TGTTCCAGCAGCTTGACAGGGGTGGGTTTCACTGAAGCTTTCTTT
>NA|NA|TRBV5-1|TRBJ2-2
CASSLDLVPGELFF
TGCGCCAGCAGCTTAGATCTAGTTCCCGGGGAGCTGTTTTTT
>TRBD2|NA|TRBV5-6|TRBJ2-3
CASSVLAGGPNTQYF
TGTGCCAGCAGCGTACTAGCGGGAGGGCCGAATACGCAGTATTTT
>NA|NA|TRBV25-1|TRBJ2-7
CASSELVSGEQYF
TGTGCCAGCAGTGAATTAGTTTCGGGCGAGCAGTACTTC
>TRBD1|NA|TRBV2|TRBJ1-3
CASREDRGGGNTIYF
TGTGCCAGCAGAGAGGACAGGGGAGGTGGAAACACCATATATTTT
>NA|NA|TRBV13|TRBJ2-5
CASSLPRSQETQYF
TGTGCCAGCAGCTTACCGAGAAGCCAAGAGACCCAGTACTTC